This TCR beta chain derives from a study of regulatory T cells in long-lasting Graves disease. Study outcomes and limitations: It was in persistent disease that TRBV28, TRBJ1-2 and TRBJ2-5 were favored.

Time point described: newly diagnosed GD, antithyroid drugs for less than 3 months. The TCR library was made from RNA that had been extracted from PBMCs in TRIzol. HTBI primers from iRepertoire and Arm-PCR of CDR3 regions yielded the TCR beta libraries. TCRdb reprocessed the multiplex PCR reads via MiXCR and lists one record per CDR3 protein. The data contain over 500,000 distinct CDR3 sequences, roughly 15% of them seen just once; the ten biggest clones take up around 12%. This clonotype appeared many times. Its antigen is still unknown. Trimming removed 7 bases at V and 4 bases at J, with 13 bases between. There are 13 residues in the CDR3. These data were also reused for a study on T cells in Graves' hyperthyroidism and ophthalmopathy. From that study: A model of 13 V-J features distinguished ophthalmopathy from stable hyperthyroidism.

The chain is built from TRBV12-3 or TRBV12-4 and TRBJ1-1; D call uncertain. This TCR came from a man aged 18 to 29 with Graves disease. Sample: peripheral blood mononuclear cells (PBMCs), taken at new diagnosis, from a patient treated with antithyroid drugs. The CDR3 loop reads CASTPPGSTEAFF. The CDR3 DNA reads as TGTGCCAGCACTCCCCCGGGATCCACTGAAGCTTTCTTT.